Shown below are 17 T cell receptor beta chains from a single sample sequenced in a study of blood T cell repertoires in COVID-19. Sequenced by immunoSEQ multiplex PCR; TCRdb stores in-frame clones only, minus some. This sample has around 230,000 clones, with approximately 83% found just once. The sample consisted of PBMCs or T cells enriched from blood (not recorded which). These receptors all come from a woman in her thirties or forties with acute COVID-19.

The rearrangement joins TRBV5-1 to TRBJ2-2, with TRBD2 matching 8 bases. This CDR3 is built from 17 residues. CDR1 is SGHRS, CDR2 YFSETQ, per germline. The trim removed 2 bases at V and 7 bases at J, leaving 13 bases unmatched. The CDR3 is CASSFDPNSGSHGELFF. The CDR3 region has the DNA TGCGCCAGCAGCTTCGACCCCAACAGCGGGAGTCACGGGGAGCTGTTTTTT.

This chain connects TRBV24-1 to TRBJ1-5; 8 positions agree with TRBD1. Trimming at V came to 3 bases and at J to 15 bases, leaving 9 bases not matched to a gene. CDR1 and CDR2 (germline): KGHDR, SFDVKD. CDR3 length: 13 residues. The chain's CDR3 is CATSDTLTGARHF. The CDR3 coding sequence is TGTGCCACCAGTGATACGCTGACAGGGGCCCGGCATTTT.

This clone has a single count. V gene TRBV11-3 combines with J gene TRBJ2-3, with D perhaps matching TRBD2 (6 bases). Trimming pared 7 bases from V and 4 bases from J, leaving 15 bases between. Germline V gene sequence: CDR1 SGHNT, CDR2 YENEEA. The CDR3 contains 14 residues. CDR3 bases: TGTGCCAGCAAACCGGGAGAAGGCGCAGATACGCAGTATTTT. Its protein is CASKPGEGADTQYF.

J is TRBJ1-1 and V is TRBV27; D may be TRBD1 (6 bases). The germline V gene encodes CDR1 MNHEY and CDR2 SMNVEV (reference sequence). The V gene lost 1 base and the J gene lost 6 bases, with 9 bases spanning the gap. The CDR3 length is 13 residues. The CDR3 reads CASSLWGGPEAFF. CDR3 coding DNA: TGTGCCAGCAGTTTATGGGGGGGCCCTGAAGCTTTCTTT.

In DNA form, the CDR3 reads TGTGCCAGCAGCGTAGCTGGCATGAATGCGGCCCAGTACTTC. Translating it yields CASSVAGMNAAQYF. The chain employs TRBV9 and TRBJ2-5, with unresolved D. Trimming pared 0 bases from V and 9 bases from J, leaving 15 bases between. CDR3 length: 14 amino acids. Looked up from germline, CDR1 is SGDLS and CDR2 is YYNGEE.

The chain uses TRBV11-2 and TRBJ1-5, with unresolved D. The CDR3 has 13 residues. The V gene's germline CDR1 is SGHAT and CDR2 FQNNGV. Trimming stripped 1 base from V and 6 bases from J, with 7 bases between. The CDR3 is CASSLARGQPQHF. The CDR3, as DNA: TGTGCCAGCAGCTTAGCCCGGGGTCAGCCCCAGCATTTT. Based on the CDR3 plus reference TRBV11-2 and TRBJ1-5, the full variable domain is EAGVAQSPRYKIIEKRQSVAFWCNPISGHATLYWYQQILGQGPKLLIQFQNNGVVDDSQLPKDRFSAERLKGVDSTLKIQPAKLEDSAVYLCASSLARGQPQHFGDGTRLSIL.

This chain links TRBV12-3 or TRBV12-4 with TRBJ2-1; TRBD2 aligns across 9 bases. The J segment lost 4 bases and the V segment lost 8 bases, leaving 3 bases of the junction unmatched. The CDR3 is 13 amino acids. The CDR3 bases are TGTGCCAGCGCTAGCGGGACATACAATGAGCAGTTCTTC. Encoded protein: CASASGTYNEQFF.

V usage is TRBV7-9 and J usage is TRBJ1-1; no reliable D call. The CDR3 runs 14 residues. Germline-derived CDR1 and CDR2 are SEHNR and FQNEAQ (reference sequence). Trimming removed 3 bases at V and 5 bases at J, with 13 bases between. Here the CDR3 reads CASSLGGGKTEAFF. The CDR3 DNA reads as TGTGCCAGCAGCTTGGGTGGAGGAAAAACTGAAGCTTTCTTT. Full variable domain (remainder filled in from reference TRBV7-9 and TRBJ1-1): DTGVSQNPRHKITKRGQNVTFRCDPISEHNRLYWYRQTLGQGPEFLTYFQNEAQLEKSRLLSDRFSAERPKGSFSTLEIQRTEQGDSAMYLCASSLGGGKTEAFFGQGTRLTVV.

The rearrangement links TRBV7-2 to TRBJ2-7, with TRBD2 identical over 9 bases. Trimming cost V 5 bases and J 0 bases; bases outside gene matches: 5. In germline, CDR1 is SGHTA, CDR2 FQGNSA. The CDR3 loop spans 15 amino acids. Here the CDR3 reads CASSLGLASSYEQYF. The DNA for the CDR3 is TGTGCCAGCAGCCTAGGACTAGCGAGCTCCTACGAGCAGTACTTC.

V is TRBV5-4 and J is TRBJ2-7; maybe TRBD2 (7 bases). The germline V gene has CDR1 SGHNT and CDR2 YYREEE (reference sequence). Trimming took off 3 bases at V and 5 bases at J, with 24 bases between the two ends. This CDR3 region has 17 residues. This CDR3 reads CASSSPLGGPLGDEQYF. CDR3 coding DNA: TGTGCCAGCAGCTCCCCATTGGGGGGGCCACTCGGGGACGAGCAGTACTTC.

The CDR3 reads CASSLVSGRTETQYF. For the CDR3, the DNA is TGTGCCAGCAGCTTGGTCAGCGGGAGGACAGAGACCCAGTACTTC. The chain carries TRBV5-4 and TRBJ2-5; 9 bases are a match to TRBD2. Germline V gene lookup returns CDR1 SGHNT and CDR2 YYREEE (reference sequence). The CDR3 loop spans 15 amino acids. The junction had 4 bases not matched to a gene; V was cut back by 0 bases and J by 4 bases.

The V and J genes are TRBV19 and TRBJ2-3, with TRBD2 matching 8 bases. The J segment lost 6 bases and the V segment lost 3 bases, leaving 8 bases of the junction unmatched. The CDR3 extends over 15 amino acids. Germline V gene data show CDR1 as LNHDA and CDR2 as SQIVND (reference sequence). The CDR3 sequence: CASSIGAGESDTQYF. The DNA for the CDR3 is TGTGCCAGTAGTATCGGAGCGGGAGAATCGGATACGCAGTATTTT.

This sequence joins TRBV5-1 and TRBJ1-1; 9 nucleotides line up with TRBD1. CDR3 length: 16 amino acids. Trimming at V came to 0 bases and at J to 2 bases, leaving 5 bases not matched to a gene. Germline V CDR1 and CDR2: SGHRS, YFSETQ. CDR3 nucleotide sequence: TGCGCCAGCAGCTTGGCATTACAGGGGGCCAACACTGAAGCTTTCTTT. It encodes CASSLALQGANTEAFF.

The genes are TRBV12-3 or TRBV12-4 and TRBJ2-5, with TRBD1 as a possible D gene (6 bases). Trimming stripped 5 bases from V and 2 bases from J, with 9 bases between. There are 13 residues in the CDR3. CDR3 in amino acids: CASSPDRQETQYF. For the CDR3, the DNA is TGTGCCAGCAGTCCGGACAGACAAGAGACCCAGTACTTC.

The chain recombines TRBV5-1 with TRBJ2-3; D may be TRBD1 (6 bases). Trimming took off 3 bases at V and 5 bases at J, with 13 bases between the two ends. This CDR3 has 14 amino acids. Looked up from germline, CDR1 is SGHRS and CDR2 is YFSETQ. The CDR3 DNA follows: TGCGCCAGCAGCTGGACAGAGGGGGAAGATACGCAGTATTTT. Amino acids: CASSWTEGEDTQYF. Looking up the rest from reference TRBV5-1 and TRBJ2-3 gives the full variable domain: KAGVTQTPRYLIKTRGQQVTLSCSPISGHRSVSWYQQTPGQGLQFLFEYFSETQRNKGNFPGRFSGRQFSNSRSEMNVSTLELGDSALYLCASSWTEGEDTQYFGPGTRLTVL.

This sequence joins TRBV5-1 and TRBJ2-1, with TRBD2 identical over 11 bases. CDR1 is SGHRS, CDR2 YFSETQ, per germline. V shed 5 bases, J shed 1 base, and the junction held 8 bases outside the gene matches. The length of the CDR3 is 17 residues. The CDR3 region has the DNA TGCGCCAGCAGACCCAGACTAGCGGGAACTTCCTACAATGAGCAGTTCTTC. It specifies CASRPRLAGTSYNEQFF. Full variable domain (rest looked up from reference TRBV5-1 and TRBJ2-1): KAGVTQTPRYLIKTRGQQVTLSCSPISGHRSVSWYQQTPGQGLQFLFEYFSETQRNKGNFPGRFSGRQFSNSRSEMNVSTLELGDSALYLCASRPRLAGTSYNEQFFGPGTRLTVL.

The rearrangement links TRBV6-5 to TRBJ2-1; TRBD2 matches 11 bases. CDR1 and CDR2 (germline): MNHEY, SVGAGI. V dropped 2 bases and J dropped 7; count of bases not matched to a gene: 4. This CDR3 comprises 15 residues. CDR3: CASSYVAGGRNEQFF. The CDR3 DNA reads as TGTGCCAGCAGTTACGTAGCGGGAGGGCGAAATGAGCAGTTCTTC.